The clone carrying this T cell receptor beta chain was seen more than once but under ten times. Its antigen is not known. Clinical symptoms, serum thyroxine, TRAb, thyroid ultrasound and orbital computed tomography determined diagnosis. The authors amplified TCR beta CDR3 regions, and they did so from RNA transcripts for repertoire sequencing. The first round was an RT-PCR with HTBI primers, and the second round was a multiplex PCR. One entry per CDR3 protein results from TCRdb running MiXCR on the multiplex PCR reads. The data show approximately 210,000 distinct CDR3 sequences, 29% seen once. This sample is drawn from a study of Graves' ophthalmopathy and Graves' hyperthyroidism. On the study more broadly: Peripheral blood sampling preceded any treatment and occurred at initial diagnosis.

Study outcomes and limitations: Blood contained most expanded thyroid clonotypes exceeding 0.001 frequency.

This TCR derives from a man aged 45-65 years with Graves' ophthalmopathy. Sequenced material: peripheral blood.

This chain's CDR3 is CASSYSGTTGPIEQYF. The CDR3 DNA is TGTGCCAGCAGTTACTCCGGGACGACAGGGCCCATCGAGCAGTACTTC. The rearrangement uses TRBV6-5 and TRBJ2-7, with 7 bases aligning to TRBD1. The CDR3 extends over 16 amino acids. Germline V gene data show CDR1 as MNHEY and CDR2 as SVGAGI. The V segment lost 0 bases and the J segment 6 bases; nucleotides outside the gene matches: 11.